Below are 22 T cell receptor beta chains sequenced from a single sample in a study of shared clonotypes between healthy human individuals. Naive CD8 cells lacked CD45RO and underwent positive selection for CCR7, leaving out terminally differentiated effector memory CD45RA+ cells. Profiled with immunoSEQ multiplex PCR; TCRdb holds only in-frame clones, not every one. The table records about 1.9 million clones, roughly 95% of them present only once. Sequencing input: naive CD8+ T cells from PBMCs. The receptors shown here come from a man aged 18-30 years in good health. Some clones in this sample may be carry-over from other donors' samples.

The J gene is TRBJ1-2, the V gene TRBV4-2; D is unclear. The germline V gene has CDR1 LGHNA and CDR2 YNFKEQ. The CDR3 runs 23 residues. V gave up 2 bases and J gave up 2 bases, with 36 bases separating them. DNA of the CDR3: TGTGCCAGCAGCCAATCAAAAGGGAAGTCGGCCGTGAAGGGTTTGAAGGCAAACTATGGCTACACCTTC. This gives the protein CASSQSKGKSAVKGLKANYGYTF.

In its sample, this clone was seen once. This chain links TRBV6-6 with TRBJ1-2; 9 bases are shared with TRBD1. The germline V gene has CDR1 MNHNY and CDR2 SVGAGI (reference sequence). V gave up 0 bases and J gave up 8 bases; unmatched junction bases: 7. This CDR3 has 15 residues. CDR3 in amino acids: CASSYSGGQGLGYTF. Here the CDR3 DNA reads TGTGCCAGCAGTTACTCGGGGGGACAGGGCTTGGGCTACACCTTC.

The rearrangement links TRBV6-5 to TRBJ1-1; no clear D gene. This CDR3 spans 14 amino acids. The germline V gene encodes CDR1 MNHEY and CDR2 SVGAGI. The V end lost 2 bases, the J end lost 1 base, and 8 bases lay between the germline ends. The CDR3: CASSYLSKNTEAFF. CDR3 nucleotides: TGTGCCAGCAGTTACCTTTCAAAGAACACTGAAGCTTTCTTT.

As concerns this clone: Other DNA sequences in this specimen translate into the identical CDR3. The rearrangement joins TRBV7-3 to TRBJ2-1; 11 bases fit TRBD2. Germline CDR1 and CDR2: SGHTA and FQGTGA. The V segment lost 2 bases and the J segment 3 bases; nucleotides outside the gene matches: 0. This CDR3 has 15 amino acids. The CDR3 nucleotides read TGTGCCAGCAGCTTAGGACTAGCGGGCTACAATGAGCAGTTCTTC. The encoded protein is CASSLGLAGYNEQFF.

The table lists this clone with a count of one. This sequence joins TRBV5-1 and TRBJ2-7; D uncertain. The CDR3 spans 17 residues. Germline V CDR1 and CDR2: SGHRS, YFSETQ. Trimming shortened V by 4 bases and J by 7 bases, and 27 bases separated the two germline ends. CDR3 in DNA: TGCGCCAGCAGCGCCGAACCGGATCAGGTCCGCATGGGGGAGCAGTACTTC. It yields the protein CASSAEPDQVRMGEQYF. The complete variable domain, with remaining parts taken from reference TRBV5-1 and TRBJ2-7, reads KAGVTQTPRYLIKTRGQQVTLSCSPISGHRSVSWYQQTPGQGLQFLFEYFSETQRNKGNFPGRFSGRQFSNSRSEMNVSTLELGDSALYLCASSAEPDQVRMGEQYFGPGTRLTVT.

The chain recombines TRBV27 with TRBJ1-2; 9 bases are shared with TRBD1. The CDR3 has 15 residues. Germline V gives CDR1 MNHEY, CDR2 SMNVEV (reference sequence). The V segment lost 3 bases and the J segment 1 base; nucleotides outside the gene matches: 3. CDR3 nucleotides: TGTGCCAGCAGTTTGACAGGGGGTCTTAACTATGGCTACACCTTC. It encodes CASSLTGGLNYGYTF.

The rearrangement links TRBV29-1 to TRBJ2-5, with D possibly matching TRBD2 (5 bases). Germline CDR1 and CDR2: SQVTM and ANQGSEA. The V end was cut by 7 bases, the J end by 5 bases, with 14 bases between. The length of the CDR3 is 12 residues. In DNA, the CDR3 is TGCAGCGCTGCTGGGAGATGGGAGACCCAGTACTTC. It translates to CSAAGRWETQYF. The complete variable domain, with remaining parts taken from reference TRBV29-1 and TRBJ2-5, reads SAVISQKPSRDICQRGTSLTIQCQVDSQVTMMFWYRQQPGQSLTLIATANQGSEATYESGFVIDKFPISRPNLTFSTLTVSNMSPEDSSIYLCSAAGRWETQYFGPGTRLLVL.

This chain uses TRBV20-1 with TRBJ2-5; D is undetermined. The DNA end is more similar to TRBJ2-7, so the J call may be wrong. The CDR3 has 11 amino acids. Germline loops: CDR1 DFQATT, CDR2 SNEGSKA (reference sequence). The CDR3 loop is CSARVLYEQYF. Here the CDR3 DNA reads TGCAGTGCTAGGGTTCTCTACGAGCAGTACTTC.

The chain recombines TRBV5-1 with TRBJ2-7; 14 nucleotides match TRBD2. This CDR3 spans 16 amino acids. Germline CDR1 reads SGHRS; CDR2 reads YFSETQ. With V trimmed by 4 bases and J by 7 bases, 10 bases remained unmatched. CDR3 DNA: TGCGCCAGCAGCGCCACGACTAGCGGGAGGGCGGAGGAGCAGTACTTC. Amino acid sequence: CASSATTSGRAEEQYF. Full variable domain (remainder filled in from reference TRBV5-1 and TRBJ2-7): KAGVTQTPRYLIKTRGQQVTLSCSPISGHRSVSWYQQTPGQGLQFLFEYFSETQRNKGNFPGRFSGRQFSNSRSEMNVSTLELGDSALYLCASSATTSGRAEEQYFGPGTRLTVT.

V gene TRBV27 combines with J gene TRBJ2-1; possibly TRBD1 or TRBD2 for D (6 bases each). Trimming took 3 bases from V and 0 from J, leaving 12 bases between them. The CDR3 has 16 residues. CDR1 is MNHEY, CDR2 SMNVEV, per germline (reference sequence). The CDR3 sequence: CASSFARGGSYNEQFF. DNA of the CDR3: TGTGCCAGCAGTTTTGCCAGGGGAGGCTCCTACAATGAGCAGTTCTTC.

Concerning this clone: Other DNA sequences of this sample code for an identical CDR3. This rearrangement joins TRBV19 to TRBJ2-1; tentatively, D is TRBD2 (6 bases). V was trimmed by 0 bases and J by 7 bases, leaving 10 bases between them. Germline assignment: CDR1 LNHDA and CDR2 SQIVND (reference sequence). The CDR3 has 14 residues. In DNA form, the CDR3 reads TGTGCCAGTAGTATAGATCTGGAGGGAAATGAGCAGTTCTTC. Amino acid sequence: CASSIDLEGNEQFF.

V is TRBV27 and J is TRBJ2-3; TRBD1 matches at 7 bases. In germline, CDR1 is MNHEY, CDR2 SMNVEV (reference sequence). CDR3 length equals 12 residues. V lost 8 bases and J lost 4; bases outside the gene matches: 3. The CDR3 region is CASRQGPDTQYF. Here the CDR3 DNA reads TGTGCCAGCCGACAGGGACCAGATACGCAGTATTTT.

The chain employs TRBV7-2 and TRBJ2-7, with D possibly matching TRBD1 (6 bases). This CDR3 has 14 residues. V lost 4 bases to trimming and J lost 3 bases, with 13 bases between them. Looked up from germline, CDR1 is SGHTA and CDR2 is FQGNSA. DNA of the CDR3: TGTGCCAGCAGCTCCAGGGGCCATGACTACGAGCAGTACTTC. It is translated as CASSSRGHDYEQYF. The variable domain in full, with the rest retrieved from reference TRBV7-2 and TRBJ2-7, is GAGVSQSPSNKVTEKGKDVELRCDPISGHTALYWYRQSLGQGLEFLIYFQGNSAPDKSGLPSDRFSAERTGGSVSTLTIQRTQQEDSAVYLCASSSRGHDYEQYFGPGTRLTVT.

The genes are TRBV7-9 and TRBJ1-1; D is uncertain. Trimming took off 2 bases at V and 4 bases at J, with 14 bases between the two ends. Germline V CDR1 and CDR2: SEHNR, FQNEAQ (reference sequence). CDR3 length equals 15 residues. The CDR3 DNA sequence: TGTGCCAGCAGCTTAAGCGTGACATCCGGCACTGAAGCTTTCTTT. Residues: CASSLSVTSGTEAFF.

In this sample, this clone turned up once. The chain combines TRBV12-5 with TRBJ2-5; 8 bases map to TRBD2. This CDR3 spans 14 amino acids. Germline values: CDR1 LGHNT, CDR2 FRNRAP. Trimming removed 7 bases from V and 5 bases from J; junction bases left unmatched: 9. The CDR3 loop is CASALTSDWETQYF. The CDR3 DNA reads as TGTGCTAGTGCCCTGACTAGCGATTGGGAGACCCAGTACTTC.

This clone occurred once. V gene TRBV12-5 combines with J gene TRBJ2-1; no definite D call. V lost 3 bases, J lost 2 bases, and 8 bases lay in between. The CDR3 contains 14 residues. Germline CDR1 is LGHNT and CDR2 is FRNRAP. The CDR3 is CASGFNGPYNEQFF. In DNA, the CDR3 is TGTGCTAGTGGTTTTAACGGCCCCTACAATGAGCAGTTCTTC.

Worth noting for this clone: Additional DNA sequences in this sample encode the identical CDR3. The chain links TRBV27 to TRBJ2-7, with D uncertain. This CDR3 has 13 amino acids. The V end was cut by 2 bases, the J end by 2 bases, with 7 bases between. Per the germline V gene, CDR1 is MNHEY and CDR2 is SMNVEV (reference sequence). The CDR3 DNA reads TGTGCCAGCAGTTTAAGGCGACCCTACGAGCAGTACTTC. Translation: CASSLRRPYEQYF.

This chain joins TRBV10-3 and TRBJ2-7, with unresolved D. Trimming shortened V by 4 bases and J by 5 bases, and 12 bases separated the two germline ends. In germline, CDR1 is ENHRY, CDR2 SYGVKD. This CDR3 contains 13 residues. CDR3 residues: CAISGAGRDEQYF. The DNA for the CDR3 is TGTGCCATCAGTGGGGCTGGAAGGGACGAGCAGTACTTC.

J is TRBJ2-6 and V is TRBV7-9, with 10 bases fitting TRBD1. This CDR3 spans 18 amino acids. J lost 0 bases, V lost 5 bases, and 7 bases had no gene match. Germline-derived CDR1 and CDR2 are SEHNR and FQNEAQ (reference sequence). CDR3 in DNA: TGTGCCAGCAGCAAAGACAGGGGGCTAATCTCTGGGGCCAACGTCCTGACTTTC. Translation gives CASSKDRGLISGANVLTF. The whole variable domain, remainder taken from reference TRBV7-9 and TRBJ2-6, is DTGVSQNPRHKITKRGQNVTFRCDPISEHNRLYWYRQTLGQGPEFLTYFQNEAQLEKSRLLSDRFSAERPKGSFSTLEIQRTEQGDSAMYLCASSKDRGLISGANVLTFGAGSRLTVL.

The chain carries TRBV27 and TRBJ2-1, with TRBD2 matching over 10 bases. The V segment lost 3 bases and the J segment 6 bases; nucleotides outside the gene matches: 20. This CDR3 contains 20 residues. Germline CDR1 and CDR2: MNHEY and SMNVEV (reference sequence). CDR3 loop: CASSLIWASGGLTSGNEQFF. In DNA form, the CDR3 reads TGTGCCAGCAGTTTGATTTGGGCTAGCGGGGGCTTGACTTCTGGCAATGAGCAGTTCTTC.

The chain joins TRBV10-2 to TRBJ2-7; TRBD1 is a possible D gene (6 bases). The CDR3 runs to 12 residues. The germline CDR1 and CDR2 sequences are WSHSY and SAAADI. V was trimmed by 6 bases and J by 6 bases, leaving 12 bases between them. The chain's CDR3 is CASRTGPPEQYF. As DNA, the CDR3 is TGCGCCAGCAGAACAGGGCCCCCCGAGCAGTACTTC.

The chain couples TRBV7-9 to TRBJ2-5; D ambiguous. Germline values: CDR1 SEHNR, CDR2 FQNEAQ (reference sequence). The CDR3 covers 15 residues. V was clipped by 5 bases and J by 5 bases, with 18 bases between them. The CDR3 sequence is CASSPEARSGETQYF. The CDR3 bases are TGTGCCAGCAGCCCAGAAGCGCGATCTGGTGAGACCCAGTACTTC.